These T cell receptor beta chains were read from a single sample in a study of beta chain features in type 1 diabetes. Measured with immunoSEQ multiplex PCR; TCRdb has only the in-frame clones, and not every one. The data contain some 270,000 clones, 7% to 9% of them seen just once; the ten biggest clones take up more than 1%. The sample taken for sequencing was central memory CD4+ T cells from blood. The receptors originated from a woman aged 18-29 years in good health. Both conserved end residues are part of each CDR3. The D gene is left open where the match is weak. Some rows have no size entry. The others give once, few or many, or a class for an expanded clone.

j_call	v_call	d_call	clone_size	cdr3_aa	cdr3_nt
TRBJ1-2	TRBV30	NA	NA	CAWSVQGAGYGYTF	TGTGCCTGGAGTGTACAAGGGGCAGGCTATGGCTACACCTTC
TRBJ2-5	TRBV2	NA	few	CASSDSLSGVETQYF	TGTGCCAGCAGTGATAGTCTTTCCGGGGTAGAGACCCAGTACTTC
TRBJ2-3	TRBV4-3	TRBD2	few	CASSQVRAGVMYTQYF	TGCGCCAGCAGCCAAGTTCGAGCGGGGGTCATGTATACGCAGTATTTT
TRBJ2-2	TRBV13	NA	NA	CASSLGGPNTGELFF	TGTGCCAGCAGCTTAGGGGGGCCGAACACCGGGGAGCTGTTTTTT
TRBJ2-7	TRBV18	NA	few	CASSRRDFEQYF	TGTGCCAGCTCACGCAGGGATTTTGAGCAGTACTTC
TRBJ2-3	TRBV5-6	NA	NA	CASSLPPEGTQYF	TGTGCCAGCAGCTTGCCCCCAGAGGGTACGCAGTATTTT
TRBJ2-1	TRBV10-3	NA	NA	CAINLGPEDEQFF	TGTGCCATCAACCTGGGACCGGAGGATGAGCAGTTCTTC
TRBJ2-5	TRBV7-7	NA	NA	CASSLEAGEPQYF	TGTGCCAGCAGCTTAGAAGCAGGGGAGCCCCAGTACTTC
TRBJ1-2	TRBV18	TRBD1	many	CASSPGDRVYGYTF	TGTGCCAGCTCACCAGGGGACAGGGTTTATGGCTACACCTTC
TRBJ1-1	TRBV6-6	NA	few	CASIYGVKDLNTEAFF	TGTGCCAGCATTTACGGGGTAAAGGATTTGAACACTGAAGCTTTCTTT
TRBJ1-6	TRBV7-3	TRBD1	NA	CASSSQTGGSPLHF	TGTGCCAGCAGCTCTCAGACAGGGGGTTCACCCCTCCACTTT
TRBJ1-5	TRBV18	NA	NA	CASSLRPGTSNQPQHF	TGTGCCAGCTCACTACGCCCGGGTACTAGCAATCAGCCCCAGCATTTT
TRBJ1-2	TRBV2	NA	few	CASTEWGDEIAGYTF	TGTGCCAGTACGGAGTGGGGGGATGAAATTGCGGGCTACACCTTC